This T cell receptor beta chain was recorded in a study of response to subunit inactivated influenza vaccine. TCRdb ran MiXCR on the RT-PCR reads and lists one entry per CDR3 protein. Of under 800,000 distinct CDR3 sequences listed, approximately 15% are singletons. General study findings and limits: New T cells are recruited in small numbers by each seasonal influenza vaccination, according to the authors' suggestion.

This clonotype was counted ten times or more. What it recognizes is unknown. CDR3 length: 15 amino acids. The junction had 6 bases not matched to a gene; V was cut back by 0 bases and J by 7 bases. The V gene's germline CDR1 is DFQATT and CDR2 SNEGSKA (reference sequence). This TCR was recovered from a man aged 50 to 59 who received an inactivated influenza vaccine. This chain links TRBV20-1 with TRBJ2-1; 10 bases fit TRBD1. The input for sequencing was PBMCs from blood, taken about 14 days before vaccination. This CDR3 reads CSARDRDRGWNEQFF. DNA for the CDR3: TGCAGTGCTAGAGATAGGGACAGGGGTTGGAATGAGCAGTTCTTC.